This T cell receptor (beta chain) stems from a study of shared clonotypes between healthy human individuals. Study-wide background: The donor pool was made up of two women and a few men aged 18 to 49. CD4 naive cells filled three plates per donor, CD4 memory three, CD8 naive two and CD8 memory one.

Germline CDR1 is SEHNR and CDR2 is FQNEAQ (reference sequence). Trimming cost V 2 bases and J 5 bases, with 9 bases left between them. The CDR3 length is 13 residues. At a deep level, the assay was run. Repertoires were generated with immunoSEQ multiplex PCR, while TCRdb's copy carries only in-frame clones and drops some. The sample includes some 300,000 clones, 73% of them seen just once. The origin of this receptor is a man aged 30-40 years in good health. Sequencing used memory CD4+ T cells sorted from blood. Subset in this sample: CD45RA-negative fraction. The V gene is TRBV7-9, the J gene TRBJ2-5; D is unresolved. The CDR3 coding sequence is TGTGCCAGCAGCTTAAATGCGGCGGAGACCCAGTACTTC. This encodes CASSLNAAETQYF.